This T cell receptor beta chain was captured by sequencing in a study of blood T cell repertoires in COVID-19. Study background: Whether acute or convalescent, the COVID-19 samples came from the United States, Italy and Spain. From T cells, B-cell-depleted T cells, or PBMCs came the material, which was cDNA or gDNA.

This clone was seen a few times. Assay used: immunoSEQ multiplex PCR; TCRdb lists only in-frame clones, some missing. The sample lists 200,000 to 300,000 clones, about 80% seen once, with around 2% in the top ten. Germline CDR1 reads ENHRY; CDR2 reads SYGVKD. V lost 0 bases and J lost 5, with 13 bases in between. The CDR3 is 15 amino acids. The material sequenced was peripheral blood. The source of this sequence is a man younger than 45 who had recovered from COVID-19. The chain employs TRBV10-3 and TRBJ1-1; no definite D call. The CDR3 sequence: CAISESGGLGTEAFF. The DNA of the CDR3 is TGTGCCATCAGTGAGTCGGGAGGGCTTGGGACTGAAGCTTTCTTT.